This T cell receptor (beta chain) was identified during a study of shared clonotypes between healthy human individuals. Study findings and constraints: Shared across several donors were 4% to 5% of the naive CD4 clonotypes. Sampling involved blood alone; tissue repertoires likely differ.

With respect to this clone: Its antigen is not known.

V was trimmed by 5 bases and J by 4 bases, leaving 9 bases between them. Germline values: CDR1 MNHEY, CDR2 SMNVEV (reference sequence). There are 13 residues in the CDR3. Produced via immunoSEQ multiplex PCR; TCRdb's table is partial and in-frame only. The sample has some 200,000 clones, around 63% seen once. The receptor's source is a man aged 25-45 years in good health. The sample was memory CD4+ T cells sorted from blood. Subset noted: CD45RA-negative fraction. The chain has TRBV27 and TRBJ2-1; no clear D gene. In DNA, the CDR3 is TGTGCCAGCAGTCCGCAGAGTTACAATGAGCAGTTCTTC. Protein product: CASSPQSYNEQFF.